This T cell receptor (beta chain) was identified in a study of blood T cell repertoires in COVID-19. About the research overall: COVID-19 samples, acute and convalescent, were from the United States, Italy and Spain. PBMCs, B-cell-depleted T cells, or T cells were the source of the cDNA or gDNA that made up the material.

As handled by the study authors: Counts of nucleated cells, estimated from reference gene primer amplification, were obtained. Profiled with immunoSEQ multiplex PCR; TCRdb holds only in-frame clones, not every one. The V and J calls and clone size are taken from that table; D and trimming were inferred from the DNA. The table has about 180,000 clones, about 91% seen once; the top ten hold under 4.5%. V dropped 7 bases and J dropped 1 base, with 10 bases sitting between them. The V gene's germline CDR1 is ENHRY and CDR2 SYGVKD. CDR3 length: 13 amino acids. This clone was seen just once. This clonotype originated in a woman aged 25 to 39 with acute or convalescent COVID-19. Source material: peripheral blood. The V call is TRBV10-3, the J call TRBJ1-1; a possible D gene is TRBD1 (5 bases). CDR3 DNA sequence: TGTGCCATCACCATGACAGCGAACACTGAAGCTTTCTTT. This sequence encodes CAITMTANTEAFF.